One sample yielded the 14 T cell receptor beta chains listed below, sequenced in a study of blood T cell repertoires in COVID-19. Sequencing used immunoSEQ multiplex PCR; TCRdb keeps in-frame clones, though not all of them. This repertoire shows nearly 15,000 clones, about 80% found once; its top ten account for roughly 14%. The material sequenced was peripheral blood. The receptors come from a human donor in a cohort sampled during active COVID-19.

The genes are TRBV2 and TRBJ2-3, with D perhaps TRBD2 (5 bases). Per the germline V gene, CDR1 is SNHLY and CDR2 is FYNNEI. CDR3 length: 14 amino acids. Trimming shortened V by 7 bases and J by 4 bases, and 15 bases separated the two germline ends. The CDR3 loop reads CASIWSGGSDTQYF. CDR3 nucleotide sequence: TGTGCCAGCATTTGGAGCGGTGGGTCAGATACGCAGTATTTT.

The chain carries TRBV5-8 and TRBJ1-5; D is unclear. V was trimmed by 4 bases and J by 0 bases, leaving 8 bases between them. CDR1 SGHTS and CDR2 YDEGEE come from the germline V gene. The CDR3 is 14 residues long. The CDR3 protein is CASSGGSSNQPQHF. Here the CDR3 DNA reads TGTGCCAGCAGCGGCGGGAGTAGCAATCAGCCCCAGCATTTT.

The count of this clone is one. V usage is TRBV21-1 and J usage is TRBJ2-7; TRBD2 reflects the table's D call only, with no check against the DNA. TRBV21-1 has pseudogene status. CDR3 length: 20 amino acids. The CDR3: CASSKVVIWIAGDPKDEQYF. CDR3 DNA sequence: TGTGCCAGCAGCAAAGTTGTGATTTGGATAGCGGGAGATCCTAAGGACGAGCAGTACTTC.

The CDR3 DNA follows: TGTGCCAGCAGCGTCCAGGGGGAGCAGTTCTTC. It codes for CASSVQGEQFF. V gene TRBV21-1 combines with J gene TRBJ2-1; the table calls TRBD1, which could not be checked here. TRBV21-1 corresponds to a pseudogene. The CDR3 spans 11 residues.

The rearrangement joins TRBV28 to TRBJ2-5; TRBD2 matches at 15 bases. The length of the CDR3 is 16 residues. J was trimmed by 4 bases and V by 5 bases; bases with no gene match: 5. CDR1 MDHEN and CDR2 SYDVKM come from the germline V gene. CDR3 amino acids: CASSRTSGGARETQYF. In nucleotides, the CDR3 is TGTGCCAGCAGTCGGACTAGCGGGGGGGCGAGAGAGACCCAGTACTTC.

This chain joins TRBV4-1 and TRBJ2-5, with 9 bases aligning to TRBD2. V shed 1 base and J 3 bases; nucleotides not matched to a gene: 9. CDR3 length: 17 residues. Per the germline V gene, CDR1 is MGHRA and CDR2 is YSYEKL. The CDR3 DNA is TGCGCCAGCAGCCAAGTTCGAATGGGCGGGGGGGAAGAGACCCAGTACTTC. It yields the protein CASSQVRMGGGEETQYF.

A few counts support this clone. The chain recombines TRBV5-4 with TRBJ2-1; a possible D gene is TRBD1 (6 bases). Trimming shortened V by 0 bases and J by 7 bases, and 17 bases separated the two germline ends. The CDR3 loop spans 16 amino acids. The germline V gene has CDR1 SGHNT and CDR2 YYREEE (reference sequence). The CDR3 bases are TGTGCCAGCAGCTTGGATGTCGCAGGGGTGGGTAATGAGCAGTTCTTC. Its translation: CASSLDVAGVGNEQFF.

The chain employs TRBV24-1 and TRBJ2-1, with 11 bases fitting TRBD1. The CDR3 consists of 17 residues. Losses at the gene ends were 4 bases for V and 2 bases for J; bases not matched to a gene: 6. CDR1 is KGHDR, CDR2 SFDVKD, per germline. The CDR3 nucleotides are TGTGCCACCAGTGACCGGACGGACAGGGGGCCCTACAATGAGCAGTTCTTC. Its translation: CATSDRTDRGPYNEQFF.

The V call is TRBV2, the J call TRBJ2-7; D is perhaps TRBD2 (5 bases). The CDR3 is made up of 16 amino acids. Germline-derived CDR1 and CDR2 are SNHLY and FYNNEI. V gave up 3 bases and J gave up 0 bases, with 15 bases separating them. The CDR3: CASSEGRPSNSYEQYF. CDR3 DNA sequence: TGTGCCAGCAGTGAGGGGAGACCGAGTAACTCCTACGAGCAGTACTTC.

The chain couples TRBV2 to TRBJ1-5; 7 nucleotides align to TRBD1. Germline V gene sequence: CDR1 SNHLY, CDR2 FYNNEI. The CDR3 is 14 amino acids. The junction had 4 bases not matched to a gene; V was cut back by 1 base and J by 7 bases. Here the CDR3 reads CASSEDRGGQPQHF. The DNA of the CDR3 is TGTGCCAGCAGTGAAGACAGGGGTGGACAGCCCCAGCATTTT.

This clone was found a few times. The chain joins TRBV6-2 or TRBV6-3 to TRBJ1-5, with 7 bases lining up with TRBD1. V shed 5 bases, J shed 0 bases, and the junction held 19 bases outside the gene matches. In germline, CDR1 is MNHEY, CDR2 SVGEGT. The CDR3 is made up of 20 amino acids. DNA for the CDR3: TGTGCCAGCAGTCGCCTACCCAGACAGGGTGTGCTAAATAGCAATCAGCCCCAGCATTTT. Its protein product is CASSRLPRQGVLNSNQPQHF.

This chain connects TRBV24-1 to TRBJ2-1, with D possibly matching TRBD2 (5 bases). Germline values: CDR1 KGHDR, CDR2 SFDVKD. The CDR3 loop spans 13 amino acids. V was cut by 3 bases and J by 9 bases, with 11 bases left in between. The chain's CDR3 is CATSDGSSGEQFF. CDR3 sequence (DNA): TGTGCCACCAGTGATGGATCGAGCGGTGAGCAGTTCTTC.

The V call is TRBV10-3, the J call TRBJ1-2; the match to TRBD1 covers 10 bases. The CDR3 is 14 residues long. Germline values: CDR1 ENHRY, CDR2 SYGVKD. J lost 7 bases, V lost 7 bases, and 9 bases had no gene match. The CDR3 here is CAITSGQGVSGYTF. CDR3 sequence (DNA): TGTGCCATCACCTCAGGACAGGGGGTTAGTGGCTACACCTTC.

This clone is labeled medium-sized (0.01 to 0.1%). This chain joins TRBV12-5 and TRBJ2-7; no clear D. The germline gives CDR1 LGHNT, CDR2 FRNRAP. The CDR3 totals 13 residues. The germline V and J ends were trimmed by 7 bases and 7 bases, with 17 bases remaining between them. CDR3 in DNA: TGTGCTAGTGCCTTCGATGGGCTAAGGGAGCAGTACTTC. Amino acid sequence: CASAFDGLREQYF.